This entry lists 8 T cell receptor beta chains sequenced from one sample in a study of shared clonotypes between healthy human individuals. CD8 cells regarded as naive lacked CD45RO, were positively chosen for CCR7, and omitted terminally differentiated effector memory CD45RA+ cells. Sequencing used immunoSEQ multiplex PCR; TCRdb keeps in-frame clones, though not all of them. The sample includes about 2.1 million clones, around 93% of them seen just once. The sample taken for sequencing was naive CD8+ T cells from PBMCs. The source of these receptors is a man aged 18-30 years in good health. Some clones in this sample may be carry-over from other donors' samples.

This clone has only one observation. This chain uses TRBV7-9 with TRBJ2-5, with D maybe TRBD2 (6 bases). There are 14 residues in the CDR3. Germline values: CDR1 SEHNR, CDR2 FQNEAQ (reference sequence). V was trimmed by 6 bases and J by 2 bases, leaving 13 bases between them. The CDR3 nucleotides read TGTGCCAGCAGTTACCCCGGGACTCAAGAGACCCAGTACTTC. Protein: CASSYPGTQETQYF. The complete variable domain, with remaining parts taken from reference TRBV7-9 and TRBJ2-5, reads DTGVSQNPRHKITKRGQNVTFRCDPISEHNRLYWYRQTLGQGPEFLTYFQNEAQLEKSRLLSDRFSAERPKGSFSTLEIQRTEQGDSAMYLCASSYPGTQETQYFGPGTRLLVL.

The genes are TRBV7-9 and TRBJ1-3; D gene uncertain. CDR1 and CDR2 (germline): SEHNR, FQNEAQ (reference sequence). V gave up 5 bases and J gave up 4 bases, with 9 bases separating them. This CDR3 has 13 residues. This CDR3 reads CASSPLLGNTIYF. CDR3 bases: TGTGCCAGCAGCCCGCTTTTAGGAAACACCATATATTTT.

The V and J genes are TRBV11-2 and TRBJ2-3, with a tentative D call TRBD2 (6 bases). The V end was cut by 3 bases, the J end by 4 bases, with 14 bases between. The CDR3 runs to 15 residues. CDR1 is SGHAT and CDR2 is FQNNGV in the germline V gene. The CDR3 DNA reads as TGTGCCAGCAGCTTCCCGGGGGAGGAGGCAGATACGCAGTATTTT. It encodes CASSFPGEEADTQYF.

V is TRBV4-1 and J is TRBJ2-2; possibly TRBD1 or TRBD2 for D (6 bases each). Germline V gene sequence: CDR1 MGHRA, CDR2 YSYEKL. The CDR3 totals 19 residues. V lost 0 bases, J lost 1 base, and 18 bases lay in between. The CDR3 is CASSQDGGLSFRNTGELFF. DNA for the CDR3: TGCGCCAGCAGCCAAGATGGGGGGCTGTCATTTAGGAACACCGGGGAGCTGTTTTTT.

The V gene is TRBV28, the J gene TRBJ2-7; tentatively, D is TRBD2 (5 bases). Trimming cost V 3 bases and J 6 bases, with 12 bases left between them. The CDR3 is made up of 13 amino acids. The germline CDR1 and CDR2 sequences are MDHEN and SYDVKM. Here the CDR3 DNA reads TGTGCCAGCAGTTTGTCAAATCGGGGCGAGCAGTACTTC. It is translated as CASSLSNRGEQYF.

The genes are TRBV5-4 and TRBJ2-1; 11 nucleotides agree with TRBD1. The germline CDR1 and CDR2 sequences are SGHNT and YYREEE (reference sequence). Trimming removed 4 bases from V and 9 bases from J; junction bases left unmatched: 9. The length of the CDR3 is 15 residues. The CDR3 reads CASSPGQGAGVEQFF. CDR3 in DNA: TGTGCCAGCAGCCCAGGACAGGGGGCCGGGGTTGAGCAGTTCTTC.

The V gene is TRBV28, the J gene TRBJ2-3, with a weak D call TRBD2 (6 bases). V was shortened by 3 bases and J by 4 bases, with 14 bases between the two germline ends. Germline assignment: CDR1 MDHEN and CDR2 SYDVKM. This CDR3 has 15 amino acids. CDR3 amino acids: CASSFPGVSPDTQYF. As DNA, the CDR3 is TGTGCCAGCAGTTTCCCGGGAGTAAGCCCAGATACGCAGTATTTT.

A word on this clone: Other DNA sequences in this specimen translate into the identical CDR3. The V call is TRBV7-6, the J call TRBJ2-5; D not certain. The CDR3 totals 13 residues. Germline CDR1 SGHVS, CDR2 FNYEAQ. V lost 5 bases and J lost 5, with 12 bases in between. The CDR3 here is CASSPGPRETQYF. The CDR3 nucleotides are TGTGCCAGCAGCCCGGGTCCCCGGGAGACCCAGTACTTC.